This TCR beta chain was profiled in a study of blood T cell repertoires in COVID-19. Clones were read by immunoSEQ multiplex PCR, and TCRdb kept only the in-frame ones, dropping some. Of around 210,000 clones detected, around 92% appear once; the ten largest clones hold roughly 8.1%. The V segment lost 0 bases and the J segment 3 bases; nucleotides outside the gene matches: 5. This CDR3 region has 16 residues. Germline V lookup: CDR1 LGHDT, CDR2 YNNKEL (reference sequence). The sequence was obtained from a woman between 18 and 29 years old who had recovered from COVID-19. V usage is TRBV3-1 (or the pseudogene TRBV3-2) and J usage is TRBJ2-3; 8 bases fit TRBD2. Sequencing used PBMCs or T cells enriched from blood (not recorded which). CDR3 residues: CASSQDTAGVTDTQYF. The CDR3 DNA follows: TGTGCCAGCAGCCAAGATACAGCGGGGGTAACAGATACGCAGTATTTT.